This T cell receptor (beta chain) was sequenced during a study of blood T cell repertoires in COVID-19. Overall study: Acute and convalescent COVID-19 specimens originated in the United States, Italy and Spain. PBMCs, B-cell-depleted T cells, or T cells were the source of the cDNA or gDNA that made up the material.

Authors' data handling: Reference gene primers were amplified, and this amplification served to estimate nucleated cell counts. The assay was immunoSEQ multiplex PCR, and TCRdb's table has in-frame clones only and misses some. D and trimming come from the DNA, and the V and J calls and clone size come from that table. The sample records 40,000 to 60,000 clones, about 81% being singletons. V lost 1 base to trimming and J lost 4 bases; unmatched junction nucleotides: 5. The CDR3 spans 16 residues. Per the germline V gene, CDR1 is LNHNV and CDR2 is YYDKDF (reference sequence). The sequence came from a man aged 50 or older with active COVID-19. Material: peripheral blood. This chain connects TRBV15 to TRBJ1-4; TRBD1 matches at 8 bases. This CDR3 is CATSRGRQGFNEKLFF. DNA of the CDR3: TGTGCCACCAGCAGAGGACGACAGGGGTTTAATGAAAAACTGTTTTTT.